This TCR beta chain was profiled in a study of blood T cell repertoires in COVID-19. Across the study: The United States, Italy and Spain supplied acute and convalescent COVID-19 samples. PBMCs, B-cell-depleted T cells, or T cells provided the cDNA or gDNA that made up the material.

Germline-derived CDR1 and CDR2 are MDHEN and SYDVKM. Losses at the gene ends were 5 bases for V and 5 bases for J; bases not matched to a gene: 8. The CDR3 is 14 residues long. Authors' processing steps: Quantification of nucleated cells was approximated via reference gene primer amplification. Profiled with immunoSEQ multiplex PCR; TCRdb holds only in-frame clones, not every one. V and J calls and clone size are as listed in that table; D and trimming were resolved from the DNA. Of over 200,000 clones in the sample, about 86% are singletons; the top ten hold around 1.4%. The sample comprised peripheral blood. The source of this sequence is a man between 18 and 35 years old with active or convalescent COVID-19. The chain couples TRBV28 to TRBJ2-7; 8 bases are shared with TRBD2. The CDR3 nucleotides read TGTGCCAGCAGTGCCCCGGGACTAGAAAACGAGCAGTACTTC. It yields the protein CASSAPGLENEQYF.